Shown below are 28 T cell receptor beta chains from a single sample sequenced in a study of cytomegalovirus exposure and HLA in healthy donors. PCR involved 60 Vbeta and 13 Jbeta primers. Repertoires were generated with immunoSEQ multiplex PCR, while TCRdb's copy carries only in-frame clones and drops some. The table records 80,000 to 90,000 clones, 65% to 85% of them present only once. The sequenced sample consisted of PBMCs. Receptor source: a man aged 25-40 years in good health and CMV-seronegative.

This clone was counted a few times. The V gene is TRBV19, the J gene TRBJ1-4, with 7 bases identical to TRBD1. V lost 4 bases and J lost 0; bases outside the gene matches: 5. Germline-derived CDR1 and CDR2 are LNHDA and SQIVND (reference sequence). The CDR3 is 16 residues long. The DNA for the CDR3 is TGTGCCAGTAGTAAACCGGGACAGCCAACTAATGAAAAACTGTTTTTT. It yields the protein CASSKPGQPTNEKLFF.

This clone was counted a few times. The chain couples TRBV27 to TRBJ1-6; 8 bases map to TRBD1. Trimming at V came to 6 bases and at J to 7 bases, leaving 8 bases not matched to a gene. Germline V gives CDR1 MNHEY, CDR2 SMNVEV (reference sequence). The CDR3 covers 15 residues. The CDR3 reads CASRMTGVSNSPLHF. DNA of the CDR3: TGTGCCAGCAGAATGACAGGGGTATCCAATTCACCCCTCCACTTT.

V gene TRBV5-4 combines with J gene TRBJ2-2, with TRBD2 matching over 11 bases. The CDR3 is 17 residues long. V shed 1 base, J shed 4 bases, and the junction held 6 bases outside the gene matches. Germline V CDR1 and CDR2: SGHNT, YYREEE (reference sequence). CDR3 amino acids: CASSLYLAGGATGELFF. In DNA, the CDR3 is TGTGCCAGCAGCTTGTACCTAGCGGGGGGTGCCACCGGGGAGCTGTTTTTT.

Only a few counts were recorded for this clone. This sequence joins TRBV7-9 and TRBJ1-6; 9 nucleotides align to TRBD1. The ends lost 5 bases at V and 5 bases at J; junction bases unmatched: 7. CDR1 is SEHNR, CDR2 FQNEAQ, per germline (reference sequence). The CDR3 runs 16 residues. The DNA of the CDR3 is TGTGCCAGCAGCGCCACCGGGACAGGGCATAATTCACCCCTCCACTTT. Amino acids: CASSATGTGHNSPLHF.

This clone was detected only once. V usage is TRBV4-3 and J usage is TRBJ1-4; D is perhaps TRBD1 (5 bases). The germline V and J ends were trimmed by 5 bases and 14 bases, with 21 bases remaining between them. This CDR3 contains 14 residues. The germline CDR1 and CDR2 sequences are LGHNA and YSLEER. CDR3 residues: CASSEGIRAECLFF. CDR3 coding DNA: TGCGCCAGCAGCGAAGGGATCAGGGCAGAATGCCTGTTTTTT.

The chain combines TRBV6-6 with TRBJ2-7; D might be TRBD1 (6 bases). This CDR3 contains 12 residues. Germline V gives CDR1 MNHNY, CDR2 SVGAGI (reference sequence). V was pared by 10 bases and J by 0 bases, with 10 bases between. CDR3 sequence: CAIRDTSYEQYF. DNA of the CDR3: TGTGCCATTCGGGACACCTCCTACGAGCAGTACTTC.

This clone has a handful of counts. The CDR3 nucleotides read TGTGCCAGCAGGATGGGACTTTATGAAAAACTGTTTTTT. This codes for CASRMGLYEKLFF. The chain carries TRBV6-1 and TRBJ1-4, with D possibly TRBD1 on 5 matching bases. Deletions cut 6 bases from V and 6 bases from J, with 11 bases between. The CDR3 runs to 13 residues. Germline CDR1 MNHNS, CDR2 SASEGT.

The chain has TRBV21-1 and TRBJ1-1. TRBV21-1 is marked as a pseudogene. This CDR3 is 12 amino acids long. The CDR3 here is CASPVGGTEAFF. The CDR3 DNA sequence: TGTGCCAGCCCGGTGGGGGGTACTGAAGCTTTCTTT.

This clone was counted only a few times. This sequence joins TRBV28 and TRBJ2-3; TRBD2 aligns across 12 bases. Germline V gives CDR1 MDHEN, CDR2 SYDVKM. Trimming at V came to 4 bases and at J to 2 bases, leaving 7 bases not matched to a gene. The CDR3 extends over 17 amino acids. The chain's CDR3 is CASSSSRTSGDTDTQYF. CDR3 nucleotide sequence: TGTGCCAGCAGTTCCTCCCGGACTAGCGGGGACACAGATACGCAGTATTTT.

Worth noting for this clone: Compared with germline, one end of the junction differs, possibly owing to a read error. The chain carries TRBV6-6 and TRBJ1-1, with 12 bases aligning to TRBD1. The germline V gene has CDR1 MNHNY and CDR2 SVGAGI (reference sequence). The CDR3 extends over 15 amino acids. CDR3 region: CASGYRDRGPTEAFF. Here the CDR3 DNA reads TGTGCCAGCGGTTACCGGGACAGGGGGCCCACTGAAGCTTTCTTT.

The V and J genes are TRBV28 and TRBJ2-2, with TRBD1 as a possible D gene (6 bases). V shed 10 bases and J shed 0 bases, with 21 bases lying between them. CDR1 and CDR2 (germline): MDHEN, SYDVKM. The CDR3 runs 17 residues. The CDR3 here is CATSPGTPFANTGELFF. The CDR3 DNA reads TGTGCCACCTCTCCCGGGACACCCTTCGCGAACACCGGGGAGCTGTTTTTT.

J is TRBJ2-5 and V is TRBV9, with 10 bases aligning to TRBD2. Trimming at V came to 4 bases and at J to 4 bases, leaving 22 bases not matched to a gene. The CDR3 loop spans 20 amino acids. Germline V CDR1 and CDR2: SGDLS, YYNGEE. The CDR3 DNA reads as TGTGCCAGCAGCCCTCGTGGTCTAGCGGGGGAAGTAGCGAGTGGAGAGACCCAGTACTTC. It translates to CASSPRGLAGEVASGETQYF.

CDR3 in DNA: TGTGCCAGCAGCTACCAAGGGACAGGGGGCACCGGGGAGCTGTTTTTT. It is translated as CASSYQGTGGTGELFF. The V call is TRBV7-6, the J call TRBJ2-2; TRBD1 agrees at 11 bases. The CDR3 sequence is 16 residues long. The germline CDR1 and CDR2 sequences are SGHVS and FNYEAQ. J was trimmed by 4 bases and V by 4 bases; bases with no gene match: 5.

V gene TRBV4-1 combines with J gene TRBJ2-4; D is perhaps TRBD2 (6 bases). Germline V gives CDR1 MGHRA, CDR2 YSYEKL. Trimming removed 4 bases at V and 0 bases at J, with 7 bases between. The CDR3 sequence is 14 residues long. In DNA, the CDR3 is TGCGCCAGCAGCCTAGCGGTAGCCAAAAACATTCAGTACTTC. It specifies CASSLAVAKNIQYF.

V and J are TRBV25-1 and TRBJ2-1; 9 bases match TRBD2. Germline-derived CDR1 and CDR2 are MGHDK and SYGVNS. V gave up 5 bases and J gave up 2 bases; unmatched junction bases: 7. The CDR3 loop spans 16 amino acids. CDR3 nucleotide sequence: TGTGCCAGCAGTCCCGCTGTAGCGGGGGCCTACAATGAGCAGTTCTTC. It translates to CASSPAVAGAYNEQFF.

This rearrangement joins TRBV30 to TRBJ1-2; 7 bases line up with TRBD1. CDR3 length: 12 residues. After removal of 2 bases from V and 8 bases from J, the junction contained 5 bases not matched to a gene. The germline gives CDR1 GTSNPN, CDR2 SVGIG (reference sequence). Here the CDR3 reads CAWSSGGAGYTF. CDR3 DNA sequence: TGTGCCTGGAGTTCAGGGGGAGCGGGCTACACCTTC.

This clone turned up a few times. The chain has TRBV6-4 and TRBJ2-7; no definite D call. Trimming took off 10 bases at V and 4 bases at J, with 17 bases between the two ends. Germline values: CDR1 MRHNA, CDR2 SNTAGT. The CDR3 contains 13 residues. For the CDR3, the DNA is TGTGCCACACCGGGTGTCCTTCGGTACGAGCAGTACTTC. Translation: CATPGVLRYEQYF.

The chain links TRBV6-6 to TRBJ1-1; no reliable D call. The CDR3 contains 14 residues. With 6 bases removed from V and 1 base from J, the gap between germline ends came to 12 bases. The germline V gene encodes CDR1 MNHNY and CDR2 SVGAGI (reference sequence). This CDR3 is CASSLRAENTEAFF. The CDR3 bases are TGTGCCAGCAGCTTGAGGGCAGAGAACACTGAAGCTTTCTTT.

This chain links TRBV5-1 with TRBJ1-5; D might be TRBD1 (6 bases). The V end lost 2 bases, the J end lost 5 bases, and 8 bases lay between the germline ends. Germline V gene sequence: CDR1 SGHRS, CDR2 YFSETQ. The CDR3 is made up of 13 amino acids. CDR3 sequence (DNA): TGCGCCAGCAGCTTCGAGGGGGATCAGCCCCAGCATTTT. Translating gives CASSFEGDQPQHF.

The CDR3 DNA reads as TGCGCCAGCATGAAACAGGGCGTCGACTATGGCTACACCTTC. It yields the protein CASMKQGVDYGYTF. The chain uses TRBV10-2 and TRBJ1-2; maybe TRBD1 (6 bases). This CDR3 is built from 14 residues. Trimming took off 7 bases at V and 3 bases at J, with 15 bases between the two ends. Germline V gene data show CDR1 as WSHSY and CDR2 as SAAADI.

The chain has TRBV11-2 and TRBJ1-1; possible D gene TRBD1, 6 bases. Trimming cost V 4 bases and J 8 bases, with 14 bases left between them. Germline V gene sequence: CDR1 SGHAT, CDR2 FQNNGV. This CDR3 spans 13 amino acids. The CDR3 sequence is CASSSRGRGEAFF. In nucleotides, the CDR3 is TGTGCCAGCAGCTCCCGGGGTAGGGGGGAAGCTTTCTTT.

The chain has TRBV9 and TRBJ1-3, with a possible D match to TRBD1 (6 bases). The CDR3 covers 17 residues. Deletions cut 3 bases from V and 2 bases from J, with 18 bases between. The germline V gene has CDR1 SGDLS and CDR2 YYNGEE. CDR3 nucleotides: TGTGCCAGCAGCGGAGTGGGGGCAGCAGGACCTGGAAACACCATATATTTT. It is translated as CASSGVGAAGPGNTIYF. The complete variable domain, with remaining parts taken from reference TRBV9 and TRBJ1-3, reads DSGVTQTPKHLITATGQRVTLRCSPRSGDLSVYWYQQSLDQGLQFLIQYYNGEERAKGNILERFSAQQFPDLHSELNLSSLELGDSALYFCASSGVGAAGPGNTIYFGEGSWLTVV.

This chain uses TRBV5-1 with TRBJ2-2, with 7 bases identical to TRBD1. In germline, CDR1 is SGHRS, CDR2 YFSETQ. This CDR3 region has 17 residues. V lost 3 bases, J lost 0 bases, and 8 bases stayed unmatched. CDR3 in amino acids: CASSSTSGTANTGELFF. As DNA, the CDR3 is TGCGCCAGCAGCTCCACCTCCGGGACAGCGAACACCGGGGAGCTGTTTTTT.

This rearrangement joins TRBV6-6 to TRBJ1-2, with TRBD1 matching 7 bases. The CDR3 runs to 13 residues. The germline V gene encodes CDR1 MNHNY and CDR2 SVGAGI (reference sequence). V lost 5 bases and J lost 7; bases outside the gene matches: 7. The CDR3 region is CASSTDRDLGYTF. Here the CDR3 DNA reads TGTGCCAGCAGTACCGACAGGGATCTTGGCTACACCTTC.

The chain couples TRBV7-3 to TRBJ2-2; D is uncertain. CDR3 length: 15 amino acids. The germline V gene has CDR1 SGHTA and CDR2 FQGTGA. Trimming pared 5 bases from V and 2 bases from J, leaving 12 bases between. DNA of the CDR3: TGTGCCAGCAGCCTAGACGTAACCAACACCGGGGAGCTGTTTTTT. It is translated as CASSLDVTNTGELFF. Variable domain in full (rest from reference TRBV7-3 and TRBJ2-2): GAGVSQTPSNKVTEKGKYVELRCDPISGHTALYWYRQSLGQGPEFLIYFQGTGAADDSGLPNDRFFAVRPEGSVSTLKIQRTERGDSAVYLCASSLDVTNTGELFFGEGSRLTVL.

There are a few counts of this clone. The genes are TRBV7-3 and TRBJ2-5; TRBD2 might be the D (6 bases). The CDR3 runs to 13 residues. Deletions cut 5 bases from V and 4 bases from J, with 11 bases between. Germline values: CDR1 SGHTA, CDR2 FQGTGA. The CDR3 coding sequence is TGTGCCAGCAGCCGGGAGTTTAGAGAGACCCAGTACTTC. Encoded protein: CASSREFRETQYF.

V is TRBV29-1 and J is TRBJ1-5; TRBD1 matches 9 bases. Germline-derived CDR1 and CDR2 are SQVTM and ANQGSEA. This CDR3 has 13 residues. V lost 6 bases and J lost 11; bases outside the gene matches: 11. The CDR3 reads CSVLTGGRVAQHF. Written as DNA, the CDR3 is TGCAGCGTGCTTACAGGGGGCCGGGTAGCCCAGCATTTT.

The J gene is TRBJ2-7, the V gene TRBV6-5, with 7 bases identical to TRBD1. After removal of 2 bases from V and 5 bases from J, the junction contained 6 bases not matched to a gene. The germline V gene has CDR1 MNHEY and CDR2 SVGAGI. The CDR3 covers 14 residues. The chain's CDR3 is CASSYRGRGNEQYF. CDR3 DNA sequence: TGTGCCAGCAGTTACCGGGGCAGGGGGAACGAGCAGTACTTC.